The clone carrying this T cell receptor (beta chain) was seen a few times. What it binds is not known. The germline V gene has CDR1 ENHRY and CDR2 SYGVKD. This CDR3 region has 13 residues. Deletions cut 3 bases from V and 4 bases from J, with 10 bases between. Only in-frame clones appear in the TCRdb table, and some are missing; sequencing was by immunoSEQ multiplex PCR. The sample has 150,000 to 180,000 clones; 86% are singletons. The sample comes from a study of cytomegalovirus exposure and HLA in healthy donors. Study-level points and caveats: While the bulk of TCR sequences proved rare, some public TCRs turned up in many donors. According to a later analysis, TCR clusters from the first cohort tended to co-occur in the 120 or so validation repertoires. Researchers counted 164 TCR beta chains as cytomegalovirus-associated.

This chain joins TRBV10-3 and TRBJ2-7, with D possibly being TRBD2 (5 bases). What was sequenced was PBMCs. The sequence was collected from a human donor in good health. The CDR3: CAISDVGEYEQYF. The CDR3 nucleotides are TGTGCCATCAGTGATGTTGGGGAGTACGAGCAGTACTTC.